These 30 T cell receptor beta chains were all obtained from the same sample, sequenced in a study of OX40 agonist ivuxolimab in advanced cancers. Sequencing was performed with immunoSEQ multiplex PCR; in TCRdb, only in-frame clones are kept and a portion is missing. The data show approximately 80,000 clones, with about 91% seen just once and about 6.6% held by the top ten. The sequenced sample was CD4+ or CD8+ T cells sorted from blood, obtained in a trial of the OX40 agonist ivuxolimab. Receptor source: an adult with an advanced solid tumor such as melanoma, head and neck, liver or kidney cancer.

The rearrangement uses TRBV7-8 and TRBJ2-2; D is uncertain. V dropped 6 bases and J dropped 0 bases, with 8 bases sitting between them. CDR1 is SGHVS, CDR2 FQNEAQ, per germline. The CDR3 extends over 14 amino acids. The CDR3 DNA follows: TGTGCCAGCAGTCAACAGACGAACACCGGGGAGCTGTTTTTT. Residues: CASSQQTNTGELFF.

V is TRBV5-1 and J is TRBJ2-7; maybe TRBD2 (6 bases). CDR1 and CDR2 (germline): SGHRS, YFSETQ. V lost 8 bases and J 2 bases, leaving 17 bases between the germline ends. The CDR3 is 14 amino acids. The CDR3 DNA follows: TGCGCCAGTCCCCCCGGGAGAGGCGCCTACGAGCAGTACTTC. It yields the protein CASPPGRGAYEQYF.

The J gene is TRBJ2-5, the V gene TRBV5-6; perhaps TRBD1 as D (6 bases). Germline values: CDR1 SGHDT, CDR2 YYEEEE. The CDR3 loop spans 14 amino acids. The V and J ends lost 0 bases and 4 bases respectively, with 10 bases between them. The CDR3, as DNA: TGTGCCAGCAGCTTGGGACAGGTAGGAGAGACCCAGTACTTC. Translating it yields CASSLGQVGETQYF.

The chain carries TRBV11-2 and TRBJ2-5; 13 bases line up with TRBD2. The J segment lost 2 bases and the V segment lost 6 bases, leaving 6 bases of the junction unmatched. CDR3 length: 16 amino acids. The V gene's germline CDR1 is SGHAT and CDR2 FQNNGV. CDR3 protein: CASRPLAGGPQETQYF. CDR3 nucleotides: TGTGCCAGCAGACCACTAGCGGGAGGGCCACAAGAGACCCAGTACTTC.

The gene calls are TRBV5-1 and TRBJ2-7; 14 bases line up with TRBD2. V lost 4 bases and J lost 6; bases outside the gene matches: 6. The CDR3 has 15 residues. Germline V gene lookup returns CDR1 SGHRS and CDR2 YFSETQ. CDR3 residues: CASSGGLAGGLEQYF. The DNA of the CDR3 is TGCGCCAGCAGCGGCGGACTAGCGGGAGGACTCGAGCAGTACTTC.

CDR3 DNA: TGTGCCAGCACCACGGACGGAGAAGGCAATCAGCCCCAGCATTTT. Its translation is CASTTDGEGNQPQHF. The V gene is TRBV7-9, the J gene TRBJ1-5; D gene uncertain. The V end lost 7 bases, the J end lost 2 bases, and 15 bases lay between the germline ends. This CDR3 spans 15 amino acids. Per germline, CDR1 SEHNR and CDR2 FQNEAQ (reference sequence).

This clone turned up a few times. This rearrangement joins TRBV12-5 to TRBJ2-7, with no clear D. This CDR3 contains 12 residues. The germline CDR1 and CDR2 sequences are LGHNT and FRNRAP. The ends were cut back, 8 bases at V and 7 bases at J, with 15 bases in the middle. This CDR3 is CASKGRTQEQYF. As DNA, the CDR3 is TGTGCTAGTAAGGGAAGGACCCAGGAGCAGTACTTC.

This clone was counted between two and nine times. The chain employs TRBV18 and TRBJ2-7; D is unclear. This CDR3 has 14 amino acids. Trimming removed 3 bases from V and 0 bases from J, with 9 bases in between. Germline-derived CDR1 and CDR2 are KGHSH and LQKENI. The CDR3, as DNA: TGTGCCAGCTCACCCACGGGCAGCTCCTACGAGCAGTACTTC. Translating it yields CASSPTGSSYEQYF.

This rearrangement joins TRBV2 to TRBJ1-5; 10 bases align to TRBD1. The CDR3 is made up of 15 amino acids. With V trimmed by 6 bases and J by 5 bases, 7 bases remained unmatched. From germline, CDR1 is SNHLY and CDR2 FYNNEI. CDR3 in DNA: TGTGCCAGCAGATTGGGACAGGGGAAAGATCAGCCCCAGCATTTT. It yields the protein CASRLGQGKDQPQHF. The whole variable domain, remainder taken from reference TRBV2 and TRBJ1-5, is EPEVTQTPSHQVTQMGQEVILRCVPISNHLYFYWYRQILGQKVEFLVSFYNNEISEKSEIFDDQFSVERPDGSNFTLKIRSTKLEDSAMYFCASRLGQGKDQPQHFGDGTRLSIL.

A single count supports this clone. This chain links TRBV7-3 with TRBJ2-1; D ambiguous. The CDR3 covers 12 residues. In germline, CDR1 is SGHTA, CDR2 FQGTGA. V was cut by 3 bases and J by 9 bases, with 9 bases left in between. CDR3: CASSFAEGEQFF. CDR3 DNA: TGTGCCAGCAGCTTCGCGGAAGGTGAGCAGTTCTTC.

This chain joins TRBV6-5 and TRBJ1-3, with D uncertain. The CDR3 length is 16 residues. Germline assignment: CDR1 MNHEY and CDR2 SVGAGI. Trimming removed 3 bases from V and 0 bases from J, with 12 bases in between. CDR3 sequence: CASSYYAPSSGNTIYF. Here the CDR3 DNA reads TGTGCCAGCAGTTATTACGCGCCAAGCTCTGGAAACACCATATATTTT.

The chain is built from TRBV5-4 and TRBJ2-7, with D unresolved. The V gene lost 0 bases and the J gene lost 3 bases, with 10 bases spanning the gap. CDR3 length: 14 amino acids. Germline CDR1 SGHNT, CDR2 YYREEE (reference sequence). CDR3 nucleotides: TGTGCCAGCAGCTTGGAAGGTCCTAGCTACGAGCAGTACTTC. It translates to CASSLEGPSYEQYF.

This chain joins TRBV10-3 and TRBJ2-7; TRBD2 agrees at 10 bases. The CDR3 totals 23 residues. The junction had 25 bases not matched to a gene; V was cut back by 2 bases and J by 0 bases. Per the germline V gene, CDR1 is ENHRY and CDR2 is SYGVKD. CDR3 DNA sequence: TGTGCCATCAGTGAGACCAGGGTGACGGCCCGGGCTAGCGGGAGCGGTGGCTCCTACGAGCAGTACTTC. Translating it yields CAISETRVTARASGSGGSYEQYF.

This clone was seen just once. The rearrangement joins TRBV28 to TRBJ1-2; TRBD1 aligns across 7 bases. The J segment lost 13 bases and the V segment lost 6 bases, leaving 11 bases of the junction unmatched. This CDR3 is 12 amino acids long. The germline V gene has CDR1 MDHEN and CDR2 SYDVKM. The CDR3 sequence: CASSVDRAPRTF. In nucleotides, the CDR3 is TGTGCCAGCAGCGTTGACAGGGCGCCTCGCACCTTC.

This clone was counted a few times. The chain recombines TRBV10-3 with TRBJ2-1, with 16 positions matching TRBD2. This CDR3 has 15 amino acids. Germline CDR1 is ENHRY and CDR2 is SYGVKD. V trimming: 10 bases; J trimming: 6 bases; junction bases outside the gene matches: 6. In DNA, the CDR3 is TGTGCCACGCGCGGGACTAGCGGGAGGGCCAATGAGCAGTTCTTC. Its protein product is CATRGTSGRANEQFF.

The V and J genes are TRBV5-4 and TRBJ2-5, with D unclear. Trimming stripped 3 bases from V and 4 bases from J, with 4 bases between. The CDR3 runs to 11 residues. Germline values: CDR1 SGHNT, CDR2 YYREEE (reference sequence). CDR3 DNA: TGTGCCAGCAGCTATGGAGAGACCCAGTACTTC. It translates to CASSYGETQYF.

This chain connects TRBV6-6 to TRBJ2-7; 7 nucleotides line up with TRBD1. The CDR3 contains 15 residues. V lost 2 bases, J lost 5 bases, and 9 bases stayed unmatched. Germline values: CDR1 MNHNY, CDR2 SVGAGI (reference sequence). The CDR3 nucleotides are TGTGCCAGCAGTTACCCCGGGACAGAGGGGAACGAGCAGTACTTC. Protein product: CASSYPGTEGNEQYF.

The chain combines TRBV19 with TRBJ2-7; TRBD2 agrees at 8 bases. Germline V gives CDR1 LNHDA, CDR2 SQIVND (reference sequence). CDR3 length: 15 amino acids. V shed 3 bases and J 9 bases; nucleotides not matched to a gene: 13. The CDR3 loop reads CASSIGSGSVVLQYF. CDR3 nucleotide sequence: TGTGCCAGTAGTATCGGGAGCGGGAGTGTAGTGTTGCAGTACTTC.

DNA of the CDR3: TGTGCCAGCAGTTTATCTCGGGCGGGGAAAGGGGCCTCCTATGGCTACACCTTC. Its protein product is CASSLSRAGKGASYGYTF. V and J are TRBV28 and TRBJ1-2; D is possibly TRBD1 (5 bases). V was clipped by 1 base and J by 4 bases, with 22 bases between them. There are 18 residues in the CDR3. Germline V lookup: CDR1 MDHEN, CDR2 SYDVKM.

The gene calls are TRBV4-2 and TRBJ2-1; 9 nucleotides agree with TRBD2. V was clipped by 0 bases and J by 15 bases; unmatched bases: 6. The CDR3 is 13 amino acids. Germline V CDR1 and CDR2: LGHNA, YNFKEQ. For the CDR3, the DNA is TGTGCCAGCAGCCAAGATCAATGGCGGGAGGGGTTCTTC. It specifies CASSQDQWREGFF.

The gene calls are TRBV20-1 and TRBJ2-7; D is undetermined. CDR3 length equals 11 residues. Between the trimmed V and J ends, which lost 0 bases and 11 bases, there was a span of 11 bases. The germline CDR1 and CDR2 sequences are DFQATT and SNEGSKA (reference sequence). In DNA form, the CDR3 reads TGCAGTGCTAGAGAGGAGACAAGAGAGTACTTC. It encodes CSAREETREYF.

This clone was counted once. J is TRBJ2-7 and V is TRBV30; TRBD1 might be the D (5 bases). CDR3 size: 12 residues. Germline V gives CDR1 GTSNPN, CDR2 SVGIG (reference sequence). V shed 2 bases and J shed 7 bases, with 12 bases lying between them. In DNA form, the CDR3 reads TGTGCCTGGAGTTTAAGGGGCCAGGAGCAGTACTTC. This gives the protein CAWSLRGQEQYF.

This rearrangement joins TRBV5-4 to TRBJ2-1; the match to TRBD2 covers 11 bases. Germline V CDR1 and CDR2: SGHNT, YYREEE (reference sequence). Germline trimming cut 4 bases from V and 4 bases from J; bases unmatched to any gene: 4. CDR3 size: 15 residues. In DNA form, the CDR3 reads TGTGCCAGCAGCAAGGGGACTAGCGGATACAATGAGCAGTTCTTC. Encoded protein: CASSKGTSGYNEQFF.

For this clone: Distinct nucleotide sequences in the sample also encode this CDR3. The rearrangement uses TRBV5-1 and TRBJ2-7, with D hard to call. The V gene's germline CDR1 is SGHRS and CDR2 YFSETQ. This CDR3 is 11 amino acids long. Trimming stripped 0 bases from V and 4 bases from J, with 2 bases between. In DNA, the CDR3 is TGCGCCAGCAGCTTGGGGTACGAGCAGTACTTC. Translation: CASSLGYEQYF.

The chain recombines TRBV5-4 with TRBJ1-5, with a possible D match to TRBD1 (6 bases). The CDR3 loop spans 14 amino acids. Trimming removed 4 bases from V and 4 bases from J, with 12 bases in between. Germline V gives CDR1 SGHNT, CDR2 YYREEE (reference sequence). The chain's CDR3 is CASSKDRNNQPQHF. In nucleotides, the CDR3 is TGTGCCAGCAGCAAGGACAGAAATAATCAGCCCCAGCATTTT.

The chain recombines TRBV4-2 with TRBJ2-5; TRBD1 is a possible D gene (7 bases). V was trimmed by 3 bases and J by 2 bases, leaving 13 bases between them. There are 15 residues in the CDR3. Germline loops: CDR1 LGHNA, CDR2 YNFKEQ. Here the CDR3 reads CASSQEGARQETQYF. As DNA, the CDR3 is TGTGCCAGCAGCCAGGAGGGGGCCAGACAAGAGACCCAGTACTTC.

The table lists this clone with a few counts. The chain couples TRBV1 to TRBJ1-5. TRBV1 is a documented pseudogene. The CDR3 extends over 12 amino acids. CDR3 in DNA: TGCACCAGCAGCCAAGCCAATCAGCCCCAGCATTTT. Encoded protein: CTSSQANQPQHF.

J is TRBJ1-3 and V is TRBV21-1; the table assigns TRBD1, which was not confirmed against the DNA. TRBV21-1 counts as a pseudogene. The CDR3 runs to 21 residues. The CDR3 sequence is CASSIKRERDRVRNTGNTIYF. CDR3 in DNA: TGTGCCAGCAGCATAAAAAGAGAAAGAGACAGGGTTCGTAATACTGGAAACACCATATATTTT.

V is TRBV5-1 and J is TRBJ2-7; 11 positions agree with TRBD2. Trimming took 5 bases from V and 6 from J; bases not matched to a gene: 10. The CDR3 is 15 residues long. The V gene's germline CDR1 is SGHRS and CDR2 YFSETQ. The DNA for the CDR3 is TGCGCCAGCAGTTTGACTAGCGGGACACTCGGCGAGCAGTACTTC. Its translation is CASSLTSGTLGEQYF.

The gene calls are TRBV5-4 and TRBJ2-1; maybe TRBD1 (5 bases). V lost 0 bases, J lost 4 bases, and 8 bases lay in between. Germline V gives CDR1 SGHNT, CDR2 YYREEE (reference sequence). This CDR3 spans 14 amino acids. The CDR3, as DNA: TGTGCCAGCAGCTTGGGGCAGGGATACAATGAGCAGTTCTTC. Residues: CASSLGQGYNEQFF.